The present entry profiles one T cell receptor beta chain with its context. Its antigen is undetermined. Primers: 60 Vbeta forward and 13 Jbeta reverse. The repertoire was sequenced with immunoSEQ multiplex PCR; TCRdb's copy has only in-frame clones and lacks some. The sample has 200,000 to 250,000 clones, more than 60% seen once. V shed 6 bases, J shed 4 bases, and the junction held 11 bases outside the gene matches. There are 17 residues in the CDR3. Germline lookup yields CDR1 SGHTA and CDR2 FQGTGA. The sample is drawn from a study of cytomegalovirus exposure and HLA in healthy donors. Study-level results: It was 150 to 200 TCR beta chains that were listed as cytomegalovirus-associated.

The V gene is TRBV7-3, the J gene TRBJ2-3, with TRBD2 identical over 12 bases. The origin of this receptor is a woman aged 30 to 39 in good health and CMV-seronegative. The source material was PBMCs. CDR3 sequence (DNA): TGTGCCAGCAGTAAATCTGAACTAGCGGGGGGACCAGATACGCAGTATTTT. As protein: CASSKSELAGGPDTQYF.